The rows below give T cell receptor beta chains drawn from one sample of a study of blood T cell repertoires in COVID-19. The repertoire was sequenced with immunoSEQ multiplex PCR; TCRdb's copy has only in-frame clones and lacks some. The data contain about 300,000 clones, roughly 90% of them singletons. The specimen sequenced was peripheral blood. The source of these receptors is a man aged 18 to 29 who had recovered from COVID-19. Each CDR3 is given with its conserved first and last residue. D genes are given only for firm matches.

J: TRBJ2-5
length: 13
D: .
V: TRBV5-8
CDR3: CASTTVYQETQYF
DNA: TGTGCCAGCACCACAGTGTACCAAGAGACCCAGTACTTC

J: TRBJ1-6
length: 14
D: TRBD1
V: TRBV2
CDR3: CASSATGNRSPLHF
DNA: TGTGCCAGCAGCGCGACAGGGAATCGGTCACCCCTCCACTTT

J: TRBJ1-2
length: 18
D: TRBD1
V: TRBV4-2
CDR3: CASSQDRGQGIAYYGYTF
DNA: TGTGCCAGCAGCCAAGATCGGGGACAGGGCATAGCGTACTATGGCTACACCTTC

J: TRBJ2-4
length: 18
D: TRBD1
V: TRBV29-1
CDR3: CSVGSGTGRRLAKNIQYF
DNA: TGCAGCGTTGGGTCCGGGACAGGGAGGAGGTTGGCCAAAAACATTCAGTACTTC

J: TRBJ2-7
length: 14
D: TRBD2
V: TRBV27
CDR3: CASSGGVWSYEQYF
DNA: TGTGCCAGCAGTGGGGGGGTATGGTCCTACGAGCAGTACTTC

J: TRBJ2-7
length: 16
D: TRBD2
V: TRBV5-1
CDR3: CASSYLAGGSTYEQYF
DNA: TGCGCCAGCAGCTACCTAGCGGGAGGCTCTACCTACGAGCAGTACTTC

J: TRBJ2-7
length: 13
D: TRBD1
V: TRBV19
CDR3: CASSPTGFYEQYF
DNA: TGTGCCAGTAGTCCGACAGGGTTCTACGAGCAGTACTTC

J: TRBJ2-1
length: 15
D: TRBD1
V: TRBV2
CDR3: CASRPRDRTHNEQFF
DNA: TGTGCCAGCAGGCCCCGGGACAGGACCCACAATGAGCAGTTCTTC

J: TRBJ2-7
length: 15
D: TRBD1
V: TRBV7-9
CDR3: CASSLTGQGSYEQYF
DNA: TGTGCCAGCAGCTTAACCGGACAGGGGTCCTACGAGCAGTACTTC

J: TRBJ2-7
length: 14
D: TRBD2
V: TRBV9
CDR3: CASSQTSGPYEQYF
DNA: TGTGCCAGCAGCCAGACTAGCGGCCCCTACGAGCAGTACTTC

J: TRBJ1-2
length: 14
D: .
V: TRBV25-1
CDR3: CASSVEAGNYGYTF
DNA: TGTGCCAGCAGCGTCGAGGCAGGGAACTATGGCTACACCTTC

J: TRBJ2-7
length: 14
D: TRBD1
V: TRBV19
CDR3: CASSRTGPSYEQYF
DNA: TGTGCCAGTAGCCGGACAGGGCCCTCCTACGAGCAGTACTTC

J: TRBJ1-1
length: 14
D: TRBD1
V: TRBV7-3
CDR3: CASRPTGTNTEAFF
DNA: TGTGCCAGCAGACCGACAGGGACGAACACTGAAGCTTTCTTT

J: TRBJ2-7
length: 15
D: .
V: TRBV7-9
CDR3: CASSFWLQGEYEQYF
DNA: TGTGCCAGCAGCTTCTGGTTACAGGGAGAGTACGAGCAGTACTTC

J: TRBJ1-1
length: 14
D: TRBD1
V: TRBV5-1
CDR3: CASSTGQGGTEAFF
DNA: TGCGCCAGCAGCACCGGACAGGGAGGCACTGAAGCTTTCTTT